This TCR beta chain was profiled in a study of shared clonotypes between healthy human individuals. CDR1 SNHLY and CDR2 FYNNEI come from the germline V gene. The CDR3 contains 13 residues. Trimming cost V 8 bases and J 4 bases, with 14 bases left between them. Data came from immunoSEQ multiplex PCR; TCRdb stores just in-frame clones and leaves some out. The sample lists around 1.5 million clones, 98% occurring once. This chain uses TRBV2 with TRBJ1-1; no firm D call. The sequencing input was naive CD4+ T cells sorted from blood. This sample's subset: CD45RA+ positively selected. The clonotype originates from a man aged 25-40 years in good health. CDR3 amino acids: CASSRVLGTEAFF. CDR3 in DNA: TGTGCCAGCTCTCGGGTTCTAGGCACTGAAGCTTTCTTT.